The clone carrying this T cell receptor (beta chain) was seen a handful of times. Its antigen remains unknown. This sample is part of a study of T cell repertoires in cytomegalovirus infection. Background on the study: It was recently identified HLA-C-restricted and well-studied HLA-B-restricted CMV epitopes that the study used. An indication of both CMV infection and matching HLA type came from public TCR beta signatures. Study-level results: In two of eight donors, the top clonotype was HLA-C-restricted CMV-specific. Summed public TCR beta family frequency identified CMV carriers bearing the relevant HLA.

TCRdb reanalysed the reads using MiXCR and keeps one entry per CDR3 protein. The sample records about 900,000 distinct CDR3 sequences, approximately 31% being singletons. Deletions cut 2 bases from V and 3 bases from J, with 19 bases between. The CDR3 sequence is 17 residues long. Per the germline V gene, CDR1 is MNHEY and CDR2 is SVGEGT. This TCR derives from a human donor in good health (CMV status not recorded). Some clones in this sample may be carry-over from other donors' samples. Here the sequenced sample was cultured CD8+ T cells from PBMCs, taken from culture after CMV antigen stimulation. The gene calls are TRBV6-2 or TRBV6-3 and TRBJ1-2; D is unresolved. CDR3 region: CASSYQSPGWSDYGYTF. CDR3 nucleotides: TGTGCCAGCAGTTACCAATCGCCAGGTTGGTCCGACTATGGCTACACCTTC.